This TCR beta chain was recovered during a study of graft-versus-host responses after intestinal transplantation. For the study at large: Isolated intestinal, liver-intestinal, or multivisceral transplants were what recipients had. All of the recipients had induction that used anti-thymocyte globulin, then tacrolimus and steroids for around 3 years.

To release intraepithelial and lamina propria lymphocytes, the graft tissue was processed. The V gene's germline CDR1 is MGHDK and CDR2 SYGVNS. This CDR3 is 14 amino acids long. Trimming removed 8 bases from V and 5 bases from J; junction bases left unmatched: 9. On this clone itself: Its cognate antigen is unknown.

Profiling relied on immunoSEQ multiplex PCR, and the TCRdb table lists in-frame clones only, not all of them. The table lists about 9,100 clones, less than 85% of them singletons. General study findings and limits: Some GvH clones appeared in ileal mucosa or blood before recipient bone marrow. Early after transplant, HvG clones declined as circulating GvH clones peaked.

The receptor was derived from a human patient who received an intestinal transplant, so some T cells may come from the graft donor. The sequences come from ileum tissue, collected around 490 days after intestinal transplant. The chain links TRBV25-1 to TRBJ2-5, with 9 bases aligning to TRBD1. CDR3 sequence: CASGRQGVRETQYF. The CDR3 coding sequence is TGTGCCAGCGGGCGACAGGGGGTGCGGGAGACCCAGTACTTC.